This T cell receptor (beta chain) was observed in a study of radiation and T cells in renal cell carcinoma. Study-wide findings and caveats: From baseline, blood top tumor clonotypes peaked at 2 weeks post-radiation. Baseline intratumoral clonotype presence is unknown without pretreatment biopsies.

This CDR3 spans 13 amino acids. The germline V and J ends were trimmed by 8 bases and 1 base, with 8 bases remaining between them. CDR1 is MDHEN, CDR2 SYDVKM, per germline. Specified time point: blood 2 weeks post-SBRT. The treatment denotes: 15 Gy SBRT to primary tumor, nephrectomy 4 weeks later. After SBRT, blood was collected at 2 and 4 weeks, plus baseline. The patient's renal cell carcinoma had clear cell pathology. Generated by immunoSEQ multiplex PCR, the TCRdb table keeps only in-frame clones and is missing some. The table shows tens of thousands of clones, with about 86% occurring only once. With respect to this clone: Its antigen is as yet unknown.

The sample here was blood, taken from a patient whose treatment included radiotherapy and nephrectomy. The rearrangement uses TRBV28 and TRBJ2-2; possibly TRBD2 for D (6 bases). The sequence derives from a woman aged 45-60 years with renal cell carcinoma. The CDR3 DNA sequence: TGTGCCAGCCGTAGCGGGAACACCGGGGAGCTGTTTTTT. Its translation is CASRSGNTGELFF.